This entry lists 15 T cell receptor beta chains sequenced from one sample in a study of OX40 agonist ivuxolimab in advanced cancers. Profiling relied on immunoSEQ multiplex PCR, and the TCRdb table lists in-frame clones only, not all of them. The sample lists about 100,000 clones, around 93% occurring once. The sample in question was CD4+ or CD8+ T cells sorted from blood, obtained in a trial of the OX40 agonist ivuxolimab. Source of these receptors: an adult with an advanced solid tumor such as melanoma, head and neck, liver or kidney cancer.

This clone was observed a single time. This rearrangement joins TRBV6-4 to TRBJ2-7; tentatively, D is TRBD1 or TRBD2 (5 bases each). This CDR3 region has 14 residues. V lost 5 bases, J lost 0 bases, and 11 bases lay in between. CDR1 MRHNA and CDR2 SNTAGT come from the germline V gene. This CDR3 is CASSRDGSSYEQYF. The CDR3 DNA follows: TGTGCCAGCAGTAGGGACGGTTCCTCCTACGAGCAGTACTTC.

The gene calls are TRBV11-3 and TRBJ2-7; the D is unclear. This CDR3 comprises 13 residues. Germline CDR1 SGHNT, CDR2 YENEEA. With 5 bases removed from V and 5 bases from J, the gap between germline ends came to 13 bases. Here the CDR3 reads CASSPRHTDEQYF. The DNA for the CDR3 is TGTGCCAGCAGCCCCCGACATACCGACGAGCAGTACTTC.

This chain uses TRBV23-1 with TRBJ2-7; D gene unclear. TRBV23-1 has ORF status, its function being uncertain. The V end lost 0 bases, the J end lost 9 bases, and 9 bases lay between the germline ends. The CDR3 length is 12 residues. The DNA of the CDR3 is TGCGCCAGCAGTCAATCGGCGAGTTGGCAGTACTTC. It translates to CASSQSASWQYF.

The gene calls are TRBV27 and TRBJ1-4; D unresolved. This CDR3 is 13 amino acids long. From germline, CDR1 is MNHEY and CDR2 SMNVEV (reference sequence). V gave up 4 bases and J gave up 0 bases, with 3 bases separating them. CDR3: CASSWTTNEKLFF. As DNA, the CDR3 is TGTGCCAGCAGTTGGACAACTAATGAAAAACTGTTTTTT.

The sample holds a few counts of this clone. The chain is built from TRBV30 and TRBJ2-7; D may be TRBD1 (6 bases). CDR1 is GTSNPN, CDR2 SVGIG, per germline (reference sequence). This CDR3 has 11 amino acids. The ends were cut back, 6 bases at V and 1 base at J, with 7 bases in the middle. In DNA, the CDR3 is TGTGCCTGCAGGGGTTCCTACGAGCAGTACTTC. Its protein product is CACRGSYEQYF.

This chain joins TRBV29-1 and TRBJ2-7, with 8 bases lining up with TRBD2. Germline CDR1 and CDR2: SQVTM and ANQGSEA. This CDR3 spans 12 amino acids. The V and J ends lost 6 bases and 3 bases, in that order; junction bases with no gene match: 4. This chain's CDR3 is CSVSSGSYEQYF. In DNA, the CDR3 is TGCAGCGTATCGAGCGGGAGCTACGAGCAGTACTTC.

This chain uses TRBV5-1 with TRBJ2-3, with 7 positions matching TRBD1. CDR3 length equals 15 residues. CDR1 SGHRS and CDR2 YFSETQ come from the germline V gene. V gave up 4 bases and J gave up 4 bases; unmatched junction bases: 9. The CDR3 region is CASSHAGQAADTQYF. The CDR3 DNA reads TGCGCCAGCAGCCATGCCGGACAGGCCGCAGATACGCAGTATTTT.

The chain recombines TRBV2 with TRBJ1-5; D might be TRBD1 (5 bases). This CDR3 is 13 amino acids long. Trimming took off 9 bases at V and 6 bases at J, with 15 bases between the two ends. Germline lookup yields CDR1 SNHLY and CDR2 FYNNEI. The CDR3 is CASRDVVGQPQHF. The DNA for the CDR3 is TGTGCCAGTCGGGACGTGGTAGGTCAGCCCCAGCATTTT.

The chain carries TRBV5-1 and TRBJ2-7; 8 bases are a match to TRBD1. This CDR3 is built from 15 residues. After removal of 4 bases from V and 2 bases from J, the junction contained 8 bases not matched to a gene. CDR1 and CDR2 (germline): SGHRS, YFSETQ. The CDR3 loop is CASSPGTGSTYEQYF. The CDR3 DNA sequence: TGCGCCAGCAGCCCGGGGACAGGTTCCACCTACGAGCAGTACTTC.

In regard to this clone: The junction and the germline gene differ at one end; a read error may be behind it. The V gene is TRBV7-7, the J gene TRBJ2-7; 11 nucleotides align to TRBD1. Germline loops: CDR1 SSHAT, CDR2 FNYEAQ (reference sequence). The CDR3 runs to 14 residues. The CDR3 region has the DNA TGTGCTAGCAGCGTCGGGACAGGGGGCTACGAGCAGTACTTC. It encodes CASSVGTGGYEQYF.

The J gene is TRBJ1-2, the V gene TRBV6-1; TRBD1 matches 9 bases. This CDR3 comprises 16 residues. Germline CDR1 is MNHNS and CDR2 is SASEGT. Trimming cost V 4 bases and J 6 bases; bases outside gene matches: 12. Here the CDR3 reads CASSVAGQGWEDGYTF. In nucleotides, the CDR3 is TGTGCCAGCAGTGTTGCGGGACAGGGTTGGGAGGATGGCTACACCTTC.

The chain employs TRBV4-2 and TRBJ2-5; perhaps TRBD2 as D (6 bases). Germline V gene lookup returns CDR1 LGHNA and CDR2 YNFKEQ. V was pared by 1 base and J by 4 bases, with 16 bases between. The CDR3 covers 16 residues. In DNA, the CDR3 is TGTGCCAGCAGCCAAGCCCAGGGCGGGACGGGAGAGACCCAGTACTTC. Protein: CASSQAQGGTGETQYF.

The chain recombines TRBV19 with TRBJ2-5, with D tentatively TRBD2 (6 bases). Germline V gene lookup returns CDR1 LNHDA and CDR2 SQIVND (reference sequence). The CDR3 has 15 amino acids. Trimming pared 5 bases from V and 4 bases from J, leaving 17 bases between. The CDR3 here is CASSARLVTRETQYF. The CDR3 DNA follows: TGTGCCAGTAGTGCCAGACTAGTTACCAGAGAGACCCAGTACTTC.

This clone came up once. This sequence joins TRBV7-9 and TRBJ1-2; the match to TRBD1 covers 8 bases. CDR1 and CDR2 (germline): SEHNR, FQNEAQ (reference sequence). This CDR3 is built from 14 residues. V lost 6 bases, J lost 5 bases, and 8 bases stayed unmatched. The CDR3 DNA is TGTGCCAGCAGTCGAAGTACAGGGGGTTATGGCTACACCTTC. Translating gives CASSRSTGGYGYTF.

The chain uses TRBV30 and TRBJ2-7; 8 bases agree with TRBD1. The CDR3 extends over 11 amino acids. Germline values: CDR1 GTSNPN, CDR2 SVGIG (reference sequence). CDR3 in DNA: TGTTCGCTGGGCAGGGGGCTCGAGCAGTACTTC. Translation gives CSLGRGLEQYF. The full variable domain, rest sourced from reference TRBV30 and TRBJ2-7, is SQTIHQWPATLVQPVGSPLSLECTVEGTSNPNLYWYRQAAGRGLQLLFYSVGIGQISSEVPQNLSASRPQDRQFILSSKKLLLSDSGFYLCSLGRGLEQYFGPGTRLTVT.